This passage covers 12 T cell receptor beta chains from one sample sequenced in a study of T cell repertoires in cytomegalovirus infection. The antigens for these receptors are not known. TCRdb independently ran MiXCR on the reads; one entry per CDR3 protein. Found here are roughly 920,000 distinct CDR3 sequences, around a third of them singletons; the top ten hold roughly 13%. The material sequenced was cultured CD8+ T cells from PBMCs, taken from culture after CMV antigen stimulation. The receptors were gathered from a human donor in good health (CMV status not recorded). Some clones in this sample may be carry-over from other donors' samples.

V usage is TRBV28 and J usage is TRBJ1-4; 7 bases are shared with TRBD1. Germline loops: CDR1 MDHEN, CDR2 SYDVKM. The CDR3 has 17 residues. The trim removed 3 bases at V and 2 bases at J, leaving 9 bases unmatched. The DNA of the CDR3 is TGTGCCAGCAGTTTGTCGGCAGGGGGTGGCACTAATGAAAAACTGTTTTTT. Translated: CASSLSAGGGTNEKLFF.

This clonotype has just a few counts. The chain joins TRBV12-3 or TRBV12-4 to TRBJ2-1, with 8 bases aligning to TRBD1. The junction had 9 bases not matched to a gene; V was cut back by 2 bases and J by 9 bases. This CDR3 spans 15 amino acids. CDR3 amino acids: CASSLFKTGALEQFF. The CDR3 DNA follows: TGTGCCAGCAGTTTATTTAAGACAGGGGCTCTTGAGCAGTTCTTC.

This clonotype was seen more than once but under ten times. This sequence joins TRBV7-2 and TRBJ2-3, with 12 bases aligning to TRBD2. CDR1 is SGHTA, CDR2 FQGNSA, per germline. Germline trimming cut 3 bases from V and 0 bases from J; bases unmatched to any gene: 4. The CDR3 spans 17 residues. The CDR3 region is CASSLDLAGGSTDTQYF. CDR3 DNA sequence: TGTGCCAGCAGCTTGGACCTAGCGGGGGGGAGCACAGATACGCAGTATTTT.

This chain uses TRBV28 with TRBJ2-1, with 7 bases lining up with TRBD1. With V trimmed by 4 bases and J by 0 bases, 9 bases remained unmatched. CDR3 length equals 17 residues. The germline CDR1 and CDR2 sequences are MDHEN and SYDVKM. CDR3 residues: CASSSPGQVSSYNEQFF. The DNA for the CDR3 is TGTGCCAGCAGTTCCCCCGGACAGGTGAGCTCCTACAATGAGCAGTTCTTC. Complete variable domain (other parts from reference TRBV28 and TRBJ2-1): DVKVTQSSRYLVKRTGEKVFLECVQDMDHENMFWYRQDPGLGLRLIYFSYDVKMKEKGDIPEGYSVSREKKERFSLILESASTNQTSMYLCASSSPGQVSSYNEQFFGPGTRLTVL.

The chain couples TRBV7-2 to TRBJ2-7; D perhaps matches TRBD2 (7 bases). Germline V gene sequence: CDR1 SGHTA, CDR2 FQGNSA. Trimming took off 0 bases at V and 4 bases at J, with 13 bases between the two ends. This CDR3 is 15 amino acids long. CDR3 amino acids: CASSLAGGGTYEQYV. The CDR3, as DNA: TGTGCCAGCAGCTTAGCGGGAGGGGGTACTTACGAGCAGTACGTC.

The J gene is TRBJ1-3, the V gene TRBV4-3, with a weak D call TRBD1 (5 bases). The germline V gene has CDR1 LGHNA and CDR2 YSLEER. Trimming removed 0 bases from V and 3 bases from J, with 12 bases in between. CDR3 length: 16 amino acids. The DNA of the CDR3 is TGCGCCAGCAGCCAAGATATTACGGGACGTGGAAACACCATATATTTT. Amino acid sequence: CASSQDITGRGNTIYF.

The J gene is TRBJ1-2, the V gene TRBV3-1; unclear D gene. CDR1 LGHDT and CDR2 YNNKEL come from the germline V gene (reference sequence). This CDR3 is built from 15 residues. V shed 3 bases and J shed 5 bases, with 16 bases lying between them. The CDR3 spells CASSQGSQALYGYTF. CDR3 nucleotides: TGTGCCAGCAGCCAGGGTAGTCAGGCCCTATATGGCTACACCTTC.

At least ten counts were recorded for this clonotype. This sequence joins TRBV7-2 and TRBJ2-1; a possible D gene is TRBD2 (6 bases). CDR1 SGHTA and CDR2 FQGNSA come from the germline V gene. The V end lost 4 bases, the J end lost 1 base, and 8 bases lay between the germline ends. This CDR3 has 14 residues. The CDR3 DNA follows: TGTGCCAGCAGCTGGGAGGAATCCTACAATGAGCAGTTCTTC. Protein product: CASSWEESYNEQFF.

This clonotype was seen only a few times. The chain employs TRBV9 and TRBJ2-1, with D perhaps assigned TRBD1 or TRBD2 (5 bases each). In germline, CDR1 is SGDLS, CDR2 YYNGEE. Deletions cut 6 bases from V and 12 bases from J, with 25 bases between. CDR3 length: 15 residues. The DNA for the CDR3 is TGTGCCAGCACCTCGGGGACGGGGCCTTCTGGGGGGCAGTTCTTC. As protein: CASTSGTGPSGGQFF.

At least ten counts were recorded for this clonotype. The J gene is TRBJ2-3, the V gene TRBV7-2, with D uncertain. V was cut by 1 base and J by 4 bases, with 6 bases left in between. CDR3 size: 13 residues. Germline V gene sequence: CDR1 SGHTA, CDR2 FQGNSA. CDR3 loop: CASSLEVADTQYF. CDR3 bases: TGTGCCAGCAGCTTAGAGGTTGCAGATACGCAGTATTTT.

V gene TRBV20-1 combines with J gene TRBJ2-3, with 11 nucleotides matching TRBD2. The V gene end was trimmed by 6 bases and the J gene end by 3 bases; junction bases not matched to a gene: 20. The germline V gene has CDR1 DFQATT and CDR2 SNEGSKA (reference sequence). The CDR3 sequence is 19 residues long. CDR3 in amino acids: CSAIPYRVHGTSGTDTQYF. CDR3 DNA sequence: TGCAGTGCAATCCCATACAGGGTCCACGGGACTAGCGGTACAGATACGCAGTATTTT.

The chain is built from TRBV12-3 or TRBV12-4 and TRBJ1-5; no firm D call. The CDR3 has 16 amino acids. V lost 1 base and J lost 6, with 16 bases in between. CDR3 sequence reads: CASSLESLTMVQPQHF. The CDR3 DNA follows: TGTGCCAGCAGTTTAGAGTCCCTCACCATGGTTCAGCCCCAGCATTTT.